This paragraph reports one T cell receptor (beta chain). Antigen unknown. They isolated at least 6 million PBMCs from each sample. PCR was performed a second time for about 7 to 11 cycles using a sample-barcoded 5' primer and a J-beta primer mix. Unique molecular identifiers of 12 random nucleotides labeled each cDNA. TCRdb itself ran the 5' RACE reads through MiXCR, one entry per CDR3 protein. This sample carries about 680,000 distinct CDR3 sequences, about half of them seen once, and the ten largest clones take under 35%. This sample is drawn from a study of blood T cells in healthy people across ages. Study-wide results and caveats: In older individuals, TCR beta diversity per million T cells was lower, falling roughly linearly with age.

In germline, CDR1 is KGHSH, CDR2 LQKENI. V shed 2 bases and J shed 9 bases, with 14 bases lying between them. The CDR3 has 14 residues. The chain has TRBV18 and TRBJ1-5; no clear D. Sequencing was performed on blood. The sequence was obtained from a woman aged 55-69 years in good health. CDR3 sequence (DNA): TGTGCCAGCTCACCAACCCAGGATCAGCCGCCCCAGCATTTT. Protein product: CASSPTQDQPPQHF.